This T cell receptor beta chain was profiled in a study of T cells in Graves' hyperthyroidism and ophthalmopathy. Study background: Once the initial diagnosis was made, peripheral blood was obtained before any treatment.

Study-level points and caveats: Separating ophthalmopathy from stable hyperthyroidism was achieved by a 13 V-J model. Clonotypes that were expanded in thyroid above 0.001 mostly appeared in blood too.

A remark on this clonotype: What it recognizes is unknown.

This CDR3 is 12 amino acids long. CDR1 and CDR2 (germline): MGHRA, YSYEKL. The ends were cut back, 1 base at V and 7 bases at J, with 7 bases in the middle. PBMCs were obtained from 9 to 10 ml fresh peripheral blood. It was RNA transcripts that yielded the amplified TCR beta CDR3 regions. HTBI primers drove first-round RT-PCR of the TCR CDR3. TCRdb processed the multiplex PCR reads anew with MiXCR; each CDR3 protein has one entry. Of approximately 34,000 distinct CDR3 sequences in the sample, about 53% are singletons; the top ten hold 20% to 30%. V and J are TRBV4-1 and TRBJ2-5; D gene uncertain. Sequencing was performed on blood. This receptor was taken from a woman between 40 and 50 years old with Graves' ophthalmopathy. CDR3 sequence (DNA): TGCGCCAGCAGCCAAGTTGTAGGGACCCAGTACTTC. This gives the protein CASSQVVGTQYF.